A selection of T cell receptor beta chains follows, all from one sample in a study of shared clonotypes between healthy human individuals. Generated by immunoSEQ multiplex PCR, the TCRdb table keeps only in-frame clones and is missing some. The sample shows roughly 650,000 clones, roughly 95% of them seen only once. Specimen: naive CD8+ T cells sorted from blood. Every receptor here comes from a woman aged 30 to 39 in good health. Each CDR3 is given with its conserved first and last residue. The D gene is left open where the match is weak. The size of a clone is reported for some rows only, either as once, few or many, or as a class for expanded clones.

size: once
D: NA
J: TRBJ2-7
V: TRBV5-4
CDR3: CASSWGPSSYEQYF
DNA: TGTGCCAGCAGCTGGGGACCGAGCTCCTACGAGCAGTACTTC

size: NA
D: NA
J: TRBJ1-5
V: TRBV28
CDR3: CASSTLTGLGNQPQHF
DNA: TGTGCCAGCAGTACTTTGACAGGTCTAGGTAATCAGCCCCAGCATTTT

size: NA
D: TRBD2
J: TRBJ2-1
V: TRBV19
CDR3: CASSPSSWAGGTNEQFF
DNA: TGTGCCAGTAGTCCCTCTAGTTGGGCGGGAGGGACAAATGAGCAGTTCTTC

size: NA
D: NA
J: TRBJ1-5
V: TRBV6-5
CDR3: CASRPGVIQPQHF
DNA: TGTGCCAGCAGGCCGGGGGTAATTCAGCCCCAGCATTTT

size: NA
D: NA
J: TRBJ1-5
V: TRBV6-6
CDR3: CASSYLGTSNQPQHF
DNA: TGTGCCAGCAGTTACCTCGGGACAAGCAATCAGCCCCAGCATTTT

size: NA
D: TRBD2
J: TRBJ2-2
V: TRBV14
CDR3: CASSQEVVAGGTGELFF
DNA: TGTGCCAGCAGCCAAGAAGTAGTAGCGGGAGGTACCGGGGAGCTGTTTTTT

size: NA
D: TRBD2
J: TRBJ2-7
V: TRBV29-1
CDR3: CSVETSGSYEQYF
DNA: TGCAGCGTTGAGACTAGCGGGAGTTACGAGCAGTACTTC

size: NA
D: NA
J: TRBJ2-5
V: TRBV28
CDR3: CASSFTYQETQYF
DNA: TGTGCCAGCAGTTTTACCTACCAAGAGACCCAGTACTTC

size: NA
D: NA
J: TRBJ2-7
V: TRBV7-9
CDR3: CASSIRLGSEQYF
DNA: TGTGCCAGCAGCATCAGACTAGGGAGCGAGCAGTACTTC

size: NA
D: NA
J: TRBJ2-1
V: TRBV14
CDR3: CASSPTRDSYNEQFF
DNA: TGTGCCAGCAGCCCCACGCGGGACTCCTACAATGAGCAGTTCTTC

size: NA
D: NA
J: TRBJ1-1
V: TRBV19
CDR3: CASTPGRGVGTEAFF
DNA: TGTGCCAGTACCCCGGGCCGGGGGGTAGGTACTGAAGCTTTCTTT

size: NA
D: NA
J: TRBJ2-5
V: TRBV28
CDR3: CASNVHGEETQYF
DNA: TGTGCCAGCAATGTACATGGTGAAGAGACCCAGTACTTC

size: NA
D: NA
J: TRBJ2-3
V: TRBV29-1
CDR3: CSVLESFHRRTDTQYF
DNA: TGCAGCGTCCTTGAGAGCTTTCATAGACGCACAGATACGCAGTATTTT

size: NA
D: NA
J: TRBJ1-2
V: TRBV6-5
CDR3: CASGVSYGYTF
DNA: TGTGCCAGCGGAGTAAGTTATGGCTACACCTTC

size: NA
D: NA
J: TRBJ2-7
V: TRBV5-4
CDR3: CASSPGVLGYEQYF
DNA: TGTGCCAGCAGCCCGGGCGTCCTGGGCTACGAGCAGTACTTC

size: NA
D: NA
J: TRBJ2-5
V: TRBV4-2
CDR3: CASSPVGDETQYF
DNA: TGTGCCAGCAGCCCTGTGGGGGACGAGACCCAGTACTTC

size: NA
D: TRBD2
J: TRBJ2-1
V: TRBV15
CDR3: CATSREAAGGDEQFF
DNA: TGTGCCACCAGCAGAGAGGCAGCGGGAGGGGATGAGCAGTTCTTC